This T cell receptor beta chain was identified in a study of PD-1 blockade in classical Hodgkin lymphoma. The study's findings and limits: Baseline diversity resembling that of newly diagnosed patients was seen in complete responders.

TCRdb's table, derived via immunoSEQ multiplex PCR, lists solely in-frame clones and lacks some. The table records approximately 14,000 clones, 70% to 90% of them present only once. Time point defined: cycle 4 day 1 (C4D1), after more than 5 weeks of nivolumab. No patient escaped relapse after autologous stem cell transplantation, and brentuximab vedotin exposure varied. Trimming took off 3 bases at V and 1 base at J, with 12 bases between the two ends. Germline lookup yields CDR1 MDHEN and CDR2 SYDVKM. This CDR3 has 16 residues. A note on this clone: Antigen: not known.

This chain connects TRBV28 to TRBJ1-4; possibly TRBD1 for D (5 bases). Sequencing was performed on peripheral blood mononuclear cells (PBMCs), taken before the fourth cycle of nivolumab. This receptor was taken from a human donor with classical Hodgkin lymphoma. DNA of the CDR3: TGTGCCAGCAGTTTCCCCCTCGACAGAACTAATGAAAAACTGTTTTTT. Amino acid sequence: CASSFPLDRTNEKLFF.